These 31 T cell receptor beta chains were all obtained from the same sample, sequenced in a study of spatial heterogeneity in lung cancer. The sample's time point: sample taken at primary tumor resection. Whole RNA, isolated from tumor, nontumor lung or frozen PBMC, was sequenced without prior sorting. One entry per CDR3 protein, called by TCRdb with MiXCR from the 5' RACE reads. The top ten hold around 36% of the sample, which has some 28,000 distinct CDR3 sequences, roughly 8.4% seen once. Sequencing used PBMCs, obtained at surgery. These TCRs come from a female donor with early-stage non-small cell lung cancer.

This clonotype was detected ten times or more. This chain joins TRBV7-9 and TRBJ1-3; D is ambiguous. Trimming left V 11 bases short and J 2 bases short, with 16 bases between. Germline V gene sequence: CDR1 SEHNR, CDR2 FQNEAQ (reference sequence). CDR3 length equals 14 residues. CDR3 amino acids: CALTPRRAGNTIYF. The CDR3 coding sequence is TGTGCCCTAACCCCGCGGCGGGCTGGAAACACCATATATTTT.

Comment on this clonotype: At one end the junction does not follow the germline gene, possibly because of a read error. The rearrangement links TRBV24-1 to TRBJ2-1; no clear D gene. The CDR3 covers 13 residues. Germline values: CDR1 KGHDR, CDR2 SFDVKD. CDR3 residues: CVTSDSLVNEQFF. The CDR3 DNA reads as TGTGTCACCAGTGATAGCCTAGTGAATGAGCAGTTCTTC.

This clonotype was seen repeatedly, ten times or more. The chain joins TRBV28 to TRBJ1-5, with D uncertain. The germline V gene encodes CDR1 MDHEN and CDR2 SYDVKM. Trimming removed 5 bases from V and 5 bases from J, with 16 bases in between. There are 15 residues in the CDR3. CDR3 sequence reads: CASSHRALLYQPQHF. The DNA of the CDR3 is TGTGCCAGCAGTCACCGGGCACTGCTTTATCAGCCCCAGCATTTT.

This clonotype was observed at least ten times. This chain joins TRBV6-1 and TRBJ2-7; 9 bases are a match to TRBD1. Germline trimming cut 10 bases from V and 5 bases from J; bases unmatched to any gene: 12. The CDR3 loop spans 14 amino acids. Germline CDR1 is MNHNS and CDR2 is SASEGT. CDR3: CAISRAQGANEQYV. For the CDR3, the DNA is TGTGCCATCTCTCGGGCACAGGGGGCAAACGAGCAGTACGTC.

The chain joins TRBV7-9 to TRBJ2-1, with D possibly being TRBD2 (5 bases). This CDR3 has 13 amino acids. Germline V gene sequence: CDR1 SEHNR, CDR2 FQNEAQ (reference sequence). V gave up 1 base and J gave up 15 bases, with 16 bases separating them. The CDR3 coding sequence is TGTGCCAGCAGCTTAGATCCCGTTGCGGGTCCGTTCTTC. Translating gives CASSLDPVAGPFF.

By its share, this clonotype is medium-sized (0.01 to 0.1%). The chain carries TRBV27 and TRBJ1-5; maybe TRBD1 (6 bases). The ends were cut back, 5 bases at V and 5 bases at J, with 13 bases in the middle. CDR1 is MNHEY and CDR2 is SMNVEV in the germline V gene (reference sequence). This CDR3 has 14 amino acids. The CDR3 region has the DNA TGTGCCAGCAGTCCAACAGGGCCCGATCAGCCCCAGCATTTT. Amino acids: CASSPTGPDQPQHF.

The V call is TRBV28, the J call TRBJ2-7; 7 bases match TRBD1. This CDR3 has 14 amino acids. CDR1 is MDHEN and CDR2 is SYDVKM in the germline V gene. Unmatched junction bases numbered 7, after V lost 7 bases and J lost 1 base. The CDR3 reads CASKTGTVSYEQYF. The CDR3 nucleotides are TGTGCCAGCAAAACCGGGACAGTTTCCTACGAGCAGTACTTC.

The chain recombines TRBV27 with TRBJ2-2, with 7 bases that match TRBD1. This CDR3 is 16 amino acids long. Germline V gives CDR1 MNHEY, CDR2 SMNVEV (reference sequence). Germline trimming cut 4 bases from V and 2 bases from J; bases unmatched to any gene: 7. The CDR3 nucleotides are TGTGCCAGCAGTTGGGCTGACAGGGTAAACACCGGGGAGCTGTTTTTT. It codes for CASSWADRVNTGELFF.

This clonotype has a count of ten or more. The chain recombines TRBV19 with TRBJ2-3; 7 positions agree with TRBD2. V dropped 1 base and J dropped 0; count of bases not matched to a gene: 7. In germline, CDR1 is LNHDA, CDR2 SQIVND (reference sequence). The CDR3 is 17 residues long. The CDR3 here is CASSIAGGGSSTDTQYF. CDR3 coding DNA: TGTGCCAGTAGTATAGCGGGCGGCGGGAGTAGCACAGATACGCAGTATTTT.

This clonotype occurred many times. The chain uses TRBV6-1 and TRBJ2-1, with TRBD1 identical over 11 bases. The germline gives CDR1 MNHNS, CDR2 SASEGT. The CDR3 totals 15 residues. Germline trimming cut 7 bases from V and 7 bases from J; bases unmatched to any gene: 9. The CDR3 here is CASISPGTGGNEQFF. Written as DNA, the CDR3 is TGTGCCAGCATAAGCCCCGGGACAGGGGGAAATGAGCAGTTCTTC.

This clonotype was picked up many times. This sequence joins TRBV6-1 and TRBJ2-3; D uncertain. Trimming cost V 3 bases and J 0 bases, with 7 bases left between them. The CDR3 has 14 amino acids. CDR1 is MNHNS, CDR2 SASEGT, per germline. CDR3 loop: CASSEMYSTDTQYF. The CDR3 nucleotides read TGTGCCAGCAGTGAGATGTACAGCACAGATACGCAGTATTTT.

The chain links TRBV6-5 to TRBJ2-5; D uncertain. Germline V gene data show CDR1 as MNHEY and CDR2 as SVGAGI. This CDR3 is 12 amino acids long. Trimming took 5 bases from V and 1 from J, leaving 5 bases between them. The DNA for the CDR3 is TGTGCCAGCAGTCGACTCCAAGAGACCCAGTACTTC. Residues: CASSRLQETQYF.

Concerning this clonotype itself: A much more abundant neighbour one base away suggests this may be a read error. V is TRBV27 and J is TRBJ2-1, with 8 positions matching TRBD2. The ends lost 3 bases at V and 10 bases at J; junction bases unmatched: 20. CDR1 and CDR2 from the germline V gene are MNHEY and SMNVEV (reference sequence). This CDR3 spans 18 amino acids. CDR3 DNA sequence: TGTGCCAGCAGTTTTCAACGCGGGACTAGAGGGACCCCCAGAGAGCAGTTCTTC. This gives the protein CASSFQRGTRGTPREQFF.

This clonotype came up many times. J is TRBJ2-5 and V is TRBV10-3; 8 bases align to TRBD2. Unmatched junction bases numbered 8, after V lost 0 bases and J lost 2 bases. This CDR3 has 17 amino acids. Germline lookup yields CDR1 ENHRY and CDR2 SYGVKD. CDR3 nucleotide sequence: TGTGCCATCAGTGAGTCGATCTTAACGGGAGGGCAAGAGACCCAGTACTTC. Its protein product is CAISESILTGGQETQYF.

This clonotype was observed at least ten times. V is TRBV5-5 and J is TRBJ2-7; possibly TRBD1 or TRBD2 for D (6 bases each). The CDR3 is 13 residues long. V was cut by 1 base and J by 4 bases, with 9 bases left in between. Germline assignment: CDR1 SGHKS and CDR2 YYEKEE (reference sequence). As DNA, the CDR3 is TGTGCCAGCAGCTTGACAGGGAGGTACGAGCAGTACGTC. The encoded protein is CASSLTGRYEQYV.

The J gene is TRBJ2-1, the V gene TRBV12-3 or TRBV12-4, with D unclear. This CDR3 comprises 14 residues. V was cut by 6 bases and J by 4 bases, with 13 bases left in between. The CDR3 loop is CASRHPPGYNEQFF. CDR3 nucleotide sequence: TGTGCCAGCAGACACCCGCCCGGTTACAATGAGCAGTTCTTC.

In this sample, this clonotype turned up many times. The chain recombines TRBV7-9 with TRBJ2-1; 7 bases are shared with TRBD1. With 8 bases clipped from V and 5 bases from J, the junction kept 6 bases outside the gene matches. This CDR3 is built from 13 residues. Germline loops: CDR1 SEHNR, CDR2 FQNEAQ (reference sequence). DNA of the CDR3: TGTGCCAGCCCAGGGGGACAGAACAATGAGCAGTTCTTC. Translation gives CASPGGQNNEQFF.

This clonotype was recorded at least ten times. The chain is built from TRBV28 and TRBJ2-4; no definite D call. The V gene's germline CDR1 is MDHEN and CDR2 SYDVKM. Deletions cut 1 base from V and 2 bases from J, with 9 bases between. The CDR3 runs to 15 residues. CDR3 DNA sequence: TGTGCCAGCAGTTTATTACAAACTCCCAAAAACATTCAGTACTTC. Translated: CASSLLQTPKNIQYF.

The chain combines TRBV29-1 with TRBJ1-3; D remains ambiguous. This CDR3 is 14 amino acids long. Per the germline V gene, CDR1 is SQVTM and CDR2 is ANQGSEA. Between the trimmed V and J ends, which lost 3 bases and 1 base, there was a span of 10 bases. The CDR3 protein is CSVDEGGSGNTIYF. The CDR3 nucleotides are TGCAGCGTTGATGAGGGTGGGTCTGGAAACACCATATATTTT.

This clonotype was detected ten times or more. This rearrangement joins TRBV11-2 to TRBJ2-3, with TRBD2 matching 11 bases. Trimming removed 2 bases from V and 3 bases from J; junction bases left unmatched: 4. The V gene's germline CDR1 is SGHAT and CDR2 FQNNGV. The CDR3 sequence is 16 residues long. In nucleotides, the CDR3 is TGTGCCAGCAGCTTAAACCTAGCGGGAGGTACAGATACGCAGTATTTT. Translation: CASSLNLAGGTDTQYF. Together with reference TRBV11-2 and TRBJ2-3, the CDR3 gives the full variable domain: EAGVAQSPRYKIIEKRQSVAFWCNPISGHATLYWYQQILGQGPKLLIQFQNNGVVDDSQLPKDRFSAERLKGVDSTLKIQPAKLEDSAVYLCASSLNLAGGTDTQYFGPGTRLTVL.

This clonotype was seen ten or more times. This chain links TRBV12-3 or TRBV12-4 with TRBJ2-1, with 8 bases identical to TRBD1. The ends lost 8 bases at V and 4 bases at J; junction bases unmatched: 4. This CDR3 contains 13 residues. CDR3 DNA: TGTGCCAGCGTGGACAGGGTGTACAATGAGCAGTTCTTC. It specifies CASVDRVYNEQFF.

This clonotype was counted between two and nine times. This chain uses TRBV27 with TRBJ2-2; 8 bases agree with TRBD2. Germline CDR1 is MNHEY and CDR2 is SMNVEV (reference sequence). This CDR3 region has 12 residues. J was trimmed by 6 bases and V by 8 bases; bases with no gene match: 2. Written as DNA, the CDR3 is TGTGCCAGCCAGACTAGCGCCGGGGAGCTGTTTTTT. Translation: CASQTSAGELFF.

Concerning this clonotype itself: A much larger clone sits a single nucleotide away, making a read error possible. The chain recombines TRBV30 with TRBJ2-6; D not certain. Per the germline V gene, CDR1 is GTSNPN and CDR2 is SVGIG (reference sequence). The V and J ends lost 3 bases and 2 bases respectively, with 14 bases between them. CDR3 length: 16 residues. The CDR3 DNA follows: TGTGCCTGGAGAAGGCCAGGATGGCCTGGGGCCAACGTCCTGACTTTC. It encodes CAWRRPGWPGANVLTF.

This clonotype was seen many times. This chain joins TRBV6-5 and TRBJ2-2; D may be TRBD1 (6 bases). The CDR3 consists of 19 residues. V was cut by 4 bases and J by 5 bases, with 26 bases left in between. From germline, CDR1 is MNHEY and CDR2 SVGAGI. The CDR3 DNA follows: TGTGCCAGCAGTTGGGACACGGAGAATTTACACCGCTGGACCGGGGAGCTGTTTTTT. Its translation: CASSWDTENLHRWTGELFF.

The CDR3 here is CSASSQLDFYEQYF. The CDR3 bases are TGCAGTGCTAGCTCACAGCTCGACTTCTACGAGCAGTACTTC. V is TRBV20-1 and J is TRBJ2-7; no clear D. The CDR3 length is 14 residues. Trimming took 3 bases from V and 3 from J, leaving 15 bases between them. The germline CDR1 and CDR2 sequences are DFQATT and SNEGSKA (reference sequence).

This clonotype has at least ten counts. V usage is TRBV2 and J usage is TRBJ2-7; 9 nucleotides agree with TRBD1. The CDR3 covers 13 residues. Germline V CDR1 and CDR2: SNHLY, FYNNEI. DNA of the CDR3: TGTGCCAGCAGGCACCCACGGACAGGGGTTCCGGAGGTC. Its translation is CASRHPRTGVPEV.

This clonotype showed up just a few times. The chain couples TRBV28 to TRBJ2-5; 10 positions agree with TRBD2. This CDR3 contains 15 residues. J was trimmed by 5 bases and V by 1 base; bases with no gene match: 4. Looked up from germline, CDR1 is MDHEN and CDR2 is SYDVKM. For the CDR3, the DNA is TGTGCCAGCAGTTTATCTTCTAGCGGGAGCGAGACCCAGTACTTC. Its protein product is CASSLSSSGSETQYF.

This clonotype has more than one count but fewer than ten. This chain links TRBV30 with TRBJ2-7, with a weak D call TRBD2 (5 bases). The germline CDR1 and CDR2 sequences are GTSNPN and SVGIG (reference sequence). This CDR3 is built from 10 residues. Trimming took off 5 bases at V and 9 bases at J, with 11 bases between the two ends. CDR3 DNA: TGTGCCTGGGGGGAGATTGGGCAGTACTTC. It translates to CAWGEIGQYF.

CDR3 protein: CAISPGQGFSPLHF. In nucleotides, the CDR3 is TGTGCCATCAGTCCGGGACAAGGGTTTTCACCCCTCCACTTT. This rearrangement joins TRBV10-3 to TRBJ1-6; tentative D call: TRBD1 (6 bases). This CDR3 contains 14 residues. The germline V gene encodes CDR1 ENHRY and CDR2 SYGVKD. Trimming left V 5 bases short and J 9 bases short, with 14 bases between.

The table lists this clonotype with many counts. The chain links TRBV12-3 or TRBV12-4 to TRBJ2-7; 13 bases map to TRBD2. The CDR3 contains 15 residues. V was clipped by 5 bases and J by 7 bases; unmatched bases: 8. CDR3: CASSNGLAGVGEQYF. The CDR3 nucleotides read TGTGCCAGCAGTAATGGACTAGCGGGAGTTGGGGAGCAGTACTTC.

The chain recombines TRBV6-2 or TRBV6-3 with TRBJ2-7; D call uncertain. The CDR3 spans 11 residues. The germline V gene encodes CDR1 MNHEY and CDR2 SVGEGT. The ends were cut back, 6 bases at V and 6 bases at J, with 9 bases in the middle. The CDR3 spells CASSPHSEQYF. CDR3 coding DNA: TGTGCCAGCAGCCCCCATAGCGAGCAGTACTTC.